The next 25 T cell receptor beta chains were all read from a single sample in a study of blood T cell repertoires in COVID-19. Only in-frame clones appear in the TCRdb table, and some are missing; sequencing was by immunoSEQ multiplex PCR. Here the sample spans 150,000 to 200,000 clones, just under 90% being singletons. The sample taken for sequencing was peripheral blood. The source of these receptors is a woman aged 18-29 years who had recovered from COVID-19.

The table lists this clone with a few counts. This sequence joins TRBV7-3 and TRBJ2-1, with 7 bases aligning to TRBD2. This CDR3 region has 15 residues. Looked up from germline, CDR1 is SGHTA and CDR2 is FQGTGA. The V and J ends lost 6 bases and 0 bases, in that order; junction bases with no gene match: 5. The CDR3 loop is CASRTGTNSYNEQFF. The CDR3 DNA reads TGTGCCAGCAGGACGGGGACTAACTCCTACAATGAGCAGTTCTTC.

The chain joins TRBV27 to TRBJ1-5; no definite D call. The CDR3 consists of 12 residues. Germline V gives CDR1 MNHEY, CDR2 SMNVEV (reference sequence). Between the trimmed V and J ends, which lost 7 bases and 7 bases, there was a span of 11 bases. CDR3 coding DNA: TGTGCCAGCACAACGCGGAGCCAGCCCCAGCATTTT. Its protein is CASTTRSQPQHF.

The rearrangement joins TRBV18 to TRBJ2-7; TRBD2 is a possible D gene (5 bases). V lost 3 bases, J lost 0 bases, and 12 bases lay in between. The germline CDR1 and CDR2 sequences are KGHSH and LQKENI. The CDR3 sequence is 15 residues long. In DNA, the CDR3 is TGTGCCAGCTCACCCATGGTAGGGAGCTCCTACGAGCAGTACTTC. As protein: CASSPMVGSSYEQYF.

This chain joins TRBV7-9 and TRBJ2-3, with 12 nucleotides matching TRBD1. V shed 1 base and J 5 bases; nucleotides not matched to a gene: 10. The CDR3 is 18 residues long. Germline-derived CDR1 and CDR2 are SEHNR and FQNEAQ (reference sequence). The CDR3 coding sequence is TGTGCCAGCAGCTTAGGGCGAGCCGGGACAGGGGGCGGAGATACGCAGTATTTT. The encoded protein is CASSLGRAGTGGGDTQYF.

V is TRBV5-1 and J is TRBJ1-4, with D unresolved. The CDR3 loop spans 13 amino acids. CDR1 and CDR2 from the germline V gene are SGHRS and YFSETQ. Deletions cut 5 bases from V and 4 bases from J, with 9 bases between. CDR3 protein: CASRYGDNEKLFF. CDR3 coding DNA: TGCGCCAGCAGGTACGGGGATAATGAAAAACTGTTTTTT.

The CDR3 is CASSYVAANSPLHF. The CDR3 bases are TGTGCCAGCAGTTACGTGGCGGCTAATTCACCCCTCCACTTT. This chain uses TRBV6-2 or TRBV6-3 with TRBJ1-6; D not certain. The CDR3 covers 14 residues. Germline V gives CDR1 MNHEY, CDR2 SVGEGT. V lost 2 bases to trimming and J lost 6 bases, with 8 bases between them.

This sequence joins TRBV30 and TRBJ1-1, with D unresolved. The CDR3 totals 13 residues. V was trimmed by 2 bases and J by 9 bases, leaving 16 bases between them. Germline assignment: CDR1 GTSNPN and CDR2 SVGIG (reference sequence). The CDR3 sequence is CAWSHYGNQKAFF. CDR3 in DNA: TGTGCCTGGAGTCACTACGGGAACCAAAAAGCTTTCTTT.

The CDR3 spells CASSRSGTGAGANVLTF. The CDR3 nucleotides are TGTGCCAGCAGTCGATCCGGGACGGGAGCAGGGGCCAACGTCCTGACTTTC. The V gene is TRBV6-6, the J gene TRBJ2-6, with D possibly TRBD2 on 6 matching bases. Trimming stripped 5 bases from V and 4 bases from J, with 18 bases between. This CDR3 contains 17 residues. The germline V gene has CDR1 MNHNY and CDR2 SVGAGI (reference sequence).

The chain couples TRBV5-4 to TRBJ2-7; 8 nucleotides agree with TRBD1. Germline V gene lookup returns CDR1 SGHNT and CDR2 YYREEE (reference sequence). The CDR3 spans 13 residues. The V and J ends lost 3 bases and 6 bases, in that order; junction bases with no gene match: 5. In DNA form, the CDR3 reads TGTGCCAGCAGCTCCGGACAGGGCGGCGAGCAGTACTTC. Translated, it gives CASSSGQGGEQYF.

The chain joins TRBV5-1 to TRBJ1-6; 10 positions agree with TRBD1. V was clipped by 4 bases and J by 10 bases; unmatched bases: 11. CDR1 is SGHRS, CDR2 YFSETQ, per germline. The CDR3 runs 16 residues. CDR3 nucleotide sequence: TGCGCCAGCAGCCGTGGTTGGGACAGGGGTGGGTCACCCCTCCACTTT. Translating gives CASSRGWDRGGSPLHF.

V and J are TRBV7-2 and TRBJ2-3; 12 positions match TRBD2. The junction had 5 bases not matched to a gene; V was cut back by 4 bases and J by 6 bases. CDR3 length: 15 residues. Germline V gene data show CDR1 as SGHTA and CDR2 as FQGNSA. CDR3 sequence (DNA): TGTGCCAGCAGCTCGACTAGCGGGGGCGCCGATACGCAGTATTTT. Translated, it gives CASSSTSGGADTQYF.

This clone was detected once. The rearrangement links TRBV24-1 to TRBJ1-1, with 7 positions matching TRBD1. The V and J ends lost 0 bases and 5 bases, in that order; junction bases with no gene match: 8. The CDR3 loop spans 16 amino acids. CDR1 is KGHDR, CDR2 SFDVKD, per germline. This CDR3 reads CATSDLRIQGGTEAFF. The DNA for the CDR3 is TGTGCCACCAGTGATTTGAGGATCCAGGGGGGAACTGAAGCTTTCTTT.

The gene calls are TRBV6-2 or TRBV6-3 and TRBJ1-6; a weak D match, TRBD1 (6 bases). Germline V gene lookup returns CDR1 MNHEY and CDR2 SVGEGT. The CDR3 covers 17 residues. The V end was cut by 6 bases, the J end by 0 bases, with 15 bases between. The CDR3 reads CASSRRTVDSYNSPLHF. The CDR3 nucleotides read TGTGCCAGCAGCAGACGGACAGTCGACTCCTATAATTCACCCCTCCACTTT.

The genes are TRBV2 and TRBJ1-3; the match to TRBD1 covers 8 bases. The CDR3 totals 13 residues. Per germline, CDR1 SNHLY and CDR2 FYNNEI. V lost 9 bases and J lost 4; bases outside the gene matches: 5. CDR3 amino acids: CARGQGGGNTIYF. The CDR3 DNA follows: TGTGCCAGAGGACAGGGTGGCGGAAACACCATATATTTT.

The chain couples TRBV6-5 to TRBJ2-1; 10 bases fit TRBD1. CDR1 is MNHEY, CDR2 SVGAGI, per germline. With V trimmed by 10 bases and J by 1 base, 7 bases remained unmatched. There are 15 residues in the CDR3. CDR3 nucleotide sequence: TGTGCCATTAAAAGGACAGGGGGGTCCTACAATGAGCAGTTCTTC. It encodes CAIKRTGGSYNEQFF.

The chain recombines TRBV11-3 with TRBJ2-5; no definite D call. The CDR3 has 14 residues. The germline gives CDR1 SGHNT, CDR2 YENEEA. V dropped 5 bases and J dropped 0 bases, with 10 bases sitting between them. The CDR3 DNA reads as TGTGCCAGCAGCACGCAGGAAAACCAAGAGACCCAGTACTTC. Translation: CASSTQENQETQYF. The full variable domain, completed using reference TRBV11-3 and TRBJ2-5, is EAGVVQSPRYKIIEKKQPVAFWCNPISGHNTLYWYLQNLGQGPELLIRYENEEAVDDSQLPKDRFSAERLKGVDSTLKIQPAELGDSAVYLCASSTQENQETQYFGPGTRLLVL.

This clone was recorded only once. The chain has TRBV6-2 or TRBV6-3 and TRBJ1-1; D remains ambiguous. V lost 4 bases and J 6 bases, leaving 12 bases between the germline ends. CDR1 and CDR2 (germline): MNHEY, SVGEGT. The CDR3 has 13 amino acids. The CDR3 nucleotides read TGTGCCAGCAGTTTCCTAGGGAGGGCTGAAGCTTTCTTT. It yields the protein CASSFLGRAEAFF.

The V call is TRBV7-8, the J call TRBJ2-5; 11 positions match TRBD2. Germline trimming cut 1 base from V and 4 bases from J; bases unmatched to any gene: 5. The CDR3 is 16 residues long. Germline V lookup: CDR1 SGHVS, CDR2 FQNEAQ. In nucleotides, the CDR3 is TGTGCCAGCAGCTTAGGGGTAGCGGGGGGGCGAGAGACCCAGTACTTC. Translating it yields CASSLGVAGGRETQYF.

The V and J genes are TRBV29-1 and TRBJ1-1; 7 nucleotides agree with TRBD1. V was clipped by 4 bases and J by 2 bases; unmatched bases: 19. CDR1 and CDR2 from the germline V gene are SQVTM and ANQGSEA. The CDR3 runs 18 residues. The CDR3 sequence: CSVVDFTSPGGSNTEAFF. CDR3 nucleotide sequence: TGCAGCGTTGTCGATTTTACCAGCCCAGGGGGAAGTAACACTGAAGCTTTCTTT.

This clone was counted a single time. The chain employs TRBV3-1 (or the pseudogene TRBV3-2) and TRBJ2-5; TRBD2 is a possible D gene (6 bases). The CDR3 totals 14 residues. Trimming stripped 6 bases from V and 2 bases from J, with 13 bases between. CDR1 and CDR2 from the germline V gene are LGHDT and YNNKEL (reference sequence). This chain's CDR3 is CASRRLAAQETQYF. CDR3 bases: TGTGCCAGCAGACGATTAGCGGCGCAAGAGACCCAGTACTTC.

In this sample, this clone turned up many times. The rearrangement uses TRBV10-1 and TRBJ1-6; D not certain. The length of the CDR3 is 14 residues. From germline, CDR1 is WNHNN and CDR2 SYGVQD (reference sequence). V lost 0 bases and J 9 bases, leaving 9 bases between the germline ends. The CDR3 coding sequence is TGCGCCAGCAGTGAGTCGAGAGCGGGTTCACCCCTCCACTTT. Its translation: CASSESRAGSPLHF.

The CDR3 DNA reads TGTGCCAGCAGCTTGGCCTGGACTAGCGGGGGGGCAGATACGCAGTATTTT. Translated: CASSLAWTSGGADTQYF. The V call is TRBV5-8, the J call TRBJ2-3, with TRBD2 matching 15 bases. The CDR3 contains 17 residues. The V gene's germline CDR1 is SGHTS and CDR2 YDEGEE. With 0 bases clipped from V and 4 bases from J, the junction kept 3 bases outside the gene matches.

The rearrangement uses TRBV21-1 and TRBJ2-2; no check of the table's D call, TRBD2, against the DNA was made. TRBV21-1 is a pseudogene segment. The CDR3 has 18 residues. CDR3 amino acids: CASSKVCLAGDGTGELFF. DNA of the CDR3: TGTGCCAGCAGCAAAGTGTGTCTAGCGGGAGACGGCACCGGGGAGCTGTTTTTT.

CDR3 in DNA: TGTGCCAGCAGCCCGGGACAGGGGATAGCCACTGAAGCTTTCTTT. Its translation is CASSPGQGIATEAFF. The gene calls are TRBV5-4 and TRBJ1-1; 10 bases line up with TRBD1. V shed 4 bases, J shed 4 bases, and the junction held 7 bases outside the gene matches. The CDR3 sequence is 15 residues long. Germline V gene data show CDR1 as SGHNT and CDR2 as YYREEE (reference sequence).

This clone was detected ten times or more. The CDR3 region has the DNA TGTGCCAGCAGTGGGGTAGCGGGAGGCTACAATGAGCAGTTCTTC. The encoded protein is CASSGVAGGYNEQFF. The V gene is TRBV2, the J gene TRBJ2-1, with TRBD2 matching 10 bases. Germline-derived CDR1 and CDR2 are SNHLY and FYNNEI. The CDR3 has 15 amino acids. V dropped 4 bases and J dropped 3; count of bases not matched to a gene: 3. Full variable domain (outside the CDR3, taken from reference TRBV2 and TRBJ2-1): EPEVTQTPSHQVTQMGQEVILRCVPISNHLYFYWYRQILGQKVEFLVSFYNNEISEKSEIFDDQFSVERPDGSNFTLKIRSTKLEDSAMYFCASSGVAGGYNEQFFGPGTRLTVL.